This paragraph covers one T cell receptor beta chain sequence. What it binds is unknown. This record comes from a study of cytomegalovirus exposure and HLA in healthy donors. Study-wide results and caveats: Both high specificity and high sensitivity reportedly marked the classifier's diagnosis of cytomegalovirus status.

This CDR3 has 15 amino acids. The V gene's germline CDR1 is MDHEN and CDR2 SYDVKM. Germline trimming cut 3 bases from V and 6 bases from J; bases unmatched to any gene: 6. Primers for the PCR totalled 60 Vbeta and 13 Jbeta. The table came from immunoSEQ multiplex PCR; TCRdb's copy has only in-frame clones and leaves some out. The table lists approximately 150,000 clones, 77% of them singletons, with roughly 1.7% in the top ten. The sample was PBMCs. V gene TRBV28 combines with J gene TRBJ2-2; 8 bases fit TRBD2. The source is a woman aged 25 to 39 in good health and CMV-seronegative. DNA of the CDR3: TGTGCCAGCAGTTTTGAGGCGGGAGGAGCCGGGGAGCTGTTTTTT. Translating gives CASSFEAGGAGELFF.